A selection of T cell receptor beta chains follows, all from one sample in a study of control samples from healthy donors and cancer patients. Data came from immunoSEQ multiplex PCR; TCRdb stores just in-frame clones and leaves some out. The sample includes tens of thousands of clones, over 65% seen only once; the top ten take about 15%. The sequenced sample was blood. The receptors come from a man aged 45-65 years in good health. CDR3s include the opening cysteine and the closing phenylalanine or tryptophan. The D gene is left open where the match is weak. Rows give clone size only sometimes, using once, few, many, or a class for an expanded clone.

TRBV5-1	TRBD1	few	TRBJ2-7	CASSINRGSSYEQYF	TGCGCCAGCAGCATTAACAGGGGGAGCTCCTACGAGCAGTACTTC
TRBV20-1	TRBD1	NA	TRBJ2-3	CSASLSQGAGDTQYF	TGCAGTGCTAGTTTGAGTCAGGGGGCAGGGGATACGCAGTATTTT
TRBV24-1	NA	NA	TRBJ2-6	CATSDFGRNSGANVLTF	TGTGCCACCAGTGATTTCGGCAGGAACTCTGGGGCCAACGTCCTGACTTTC
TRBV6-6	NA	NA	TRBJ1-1	CASTGHMNTEAFF	TGTGCCAGCACGGGACATATGAACACTGAAGCTTTCTTT
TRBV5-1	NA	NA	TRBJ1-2	CASSLAVGSYGYTF	TGCGCCAGCAGCTTGGCAGTTGGGTCCTATGGCTACACCTTC
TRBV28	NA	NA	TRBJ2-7	CASRGTGIVSYEQYF	TGTGCCAGCAGGGGGACCGGGATCGTCTCCTACGAGCAGTACTTC
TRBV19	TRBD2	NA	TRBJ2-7	CASSLGLAGRYEQYF	TGTGCCAGTAGCCTAGGACTAGCGGGACGGTACGAGCAGTACTTC
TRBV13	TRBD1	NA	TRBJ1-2	CASSLGQGYGYTF	TGTGCCAGCAGCTTGGGACAGGGATATGGCTACACCTTC
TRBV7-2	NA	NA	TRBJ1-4	CASSLGVNEKLFF	TGTGCCAGCAGCTTAGGGGTGAATGAAAAACTGTTTTTT
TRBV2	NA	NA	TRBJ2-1	CASSEGFSSEQFF	TGTGCCAGCAGTGAAGGTTTCAGCAGTGAGCAGTTCTTC
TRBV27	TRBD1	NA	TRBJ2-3	CASSTKTGWTDTQYF	TGTGCCAGCAGTACCAAGACAGGGTGGACAGATACGCAGTATTTT
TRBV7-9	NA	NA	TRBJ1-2	CASSSEAGARGYTF	TGTGCCAGCAGCTCGGAGGCGGGGGCGCGTGGCTACACCTTC
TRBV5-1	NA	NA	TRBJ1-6	CASSPEAANNSPLHF	TGCGCCAGCAGCCCGGAGGCAGCGAATAATTCACCCCTCCACTTT
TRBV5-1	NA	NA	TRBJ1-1	CASSLVGATGNTEAFF	TGCGCCAGCAGCTTGGTTGGGGCGACGGGGAACACTGAAGCTTTCTTT
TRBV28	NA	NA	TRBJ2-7	CASSLGRISSYEQYF	TGTGCCAGCAGTTTAGGGAGGATCAGCTCCTACGAGCAGTACTTC
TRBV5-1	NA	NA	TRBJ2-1	CASSFLGEPYNEQFF	TGCGCCAGCAGCTTCCTAGGAGAGCCCTACAATGAGCAGTTCTTC
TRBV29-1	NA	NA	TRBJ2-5	CSVGETQYF	TGCAGCGTTGGGGAGACCCAGTACTTC
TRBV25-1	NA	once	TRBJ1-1	CASSDRLNTEAFF	TGTGCCAGCAGTGATCGGTTGAACACTGAAGCTTTCTTT
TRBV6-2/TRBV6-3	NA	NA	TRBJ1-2	CASSYSKEEGLIPAYGYTF	TGTGCCAGCAGTTACTCGAAAGAGGAGGGACTGATCCCCGCCTATGGCTACACCTTC
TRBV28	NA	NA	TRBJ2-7	CASSASGTGTYEQYF	TGTGCCAGCAGTGCGTCCGGGACGGGGACCTACGAGCAGTACTTC
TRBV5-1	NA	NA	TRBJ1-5	CASSLGGNNQPQHF	TGCGCCAGCAGCTTGGGTGGGAACAATCAGCCCCAGCATTTT
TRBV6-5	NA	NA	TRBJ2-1	CASRGVGSYNEQFF	TGTGCCAGCCGCGGGGTAGGTTCCTACAATGAGCAGTTCTTC
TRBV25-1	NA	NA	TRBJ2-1	CASSENEQFF	TGTGCCAGCAGTGAAAATGAGCAGTTCTTC
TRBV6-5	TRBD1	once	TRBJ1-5	CASGGTGARNQPQHF	TGTGCCAGCGGGGGAACAGGGGCACGCAATCAGCCCCAGCATTTT
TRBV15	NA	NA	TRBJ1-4	CATSRGRTAEKLFF	TGTGCCACCAGCAGAGGAAGGACAGCAGAAAAACTGTTTTTT
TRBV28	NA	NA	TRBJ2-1	CASKIAPQEQFF	TGTGCCAGCAAGATCGCCCCCCAGGAGCAGTTCTTC
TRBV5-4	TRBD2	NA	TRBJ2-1	CASSLGGLGLAEYNEQFF	TGTGCCAGCAGCTTAGGCGGCCTGGGGCTAGCGGAGTACAATGAGCAGTTCTTC
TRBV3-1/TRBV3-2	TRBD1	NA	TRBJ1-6	CASSQGVGEGANWSSYNSPLHF	TGTGCCAGCAGCCAAGGAGTGGGGGAGGGGGCGAATTGGAGCTCCTATAATTCACCCCTCCACTTT
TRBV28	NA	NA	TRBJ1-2	CASSSRGGLTTF	TGTGCCAGCAGTTCCCGAGGCGGCCTTACCACCTTC